This TCR beta chain stems from a study of graft-versus-host responses after intestinal transplantation. The overall study: Every recipient underwent anti-thymocyte globulin induction, then tacrolimus and steroids for approximately three years. General study points: Graft-donor T cell macrochimerism in patients accompanied high graft-versus-host to host-versus-graft clonal ratios in allografts. Among circulating GvH clones, peak levels were associated with early post-transplant declines in HvG clones. GvH clonotypes were identified within recipient marrow, with a subset emerging first in ileum or blood.

Generated by immunoSEQ multiplex PCR, the TCRdb table keeps only in-frame clones and is missing some. The data contain 130,000 to 150,000 clones, 85% to 95% of them singletons. Trimming shortened V by 2 bases and J by 0 bases, and 17 bases separated the two germline ends. The CDR3 covers 19 residues. From germline, CDR1 is MDHEN and CDR2 SYDVKM. To note about this clone: Its antigen is undetermined.

The material was unstimulated CD4+ T cells sorted from spleen or lymph node cells, obtained before intestinal transplant. This sequence joins TRBV28 and TRBJ2-6; maybe TRBD1 (5 bases). The clonotype was recovered from a human donor who received an intestinal transplant. The CDR3 DNA is TGTGCCAGCAGTTTAAGGTGGGGCCTTCGGAGCTCTGGGGCCAACGTCCTGACTTTC. It specifies CASSLRWGLRSSGANVLTF.